This TCR beta chain appears in the sequencing data of a study of blood T cell repertoires in COVID-19. This table comes from immunoSEQ multiplex PCR, and its TCRdb copy is limited to in-frame clones, with some not included. The sample lists 180,000 or so clones; approximately 89% were seen once. Self-reported history from a screening survey and questionnaire set each donor's cohort. Germline-derived CDR1 and CDR2 are SGHRS and YFSETQ. V gave up 6 bases and J gave up 0 bases; unmatched junction bases: 2. The CDR3 is 14 residues long. Source material: PBMCs or T cells enriched from blood (not recorded which). The chain carries TRBV5-1 and TRBJ2-3; 9 nucleotides align to TRBD2. The receptor was derived from a woman between 18 and 29 years old who had recovered from COVID-19. DNA for the CDR3: TGCGCCAGCACTCTAGCGGGGAGCACAGATACGCAGTATTTT. The encoded protein is CASTLAGSTDTQYF. Filled out from reference TRBV5-1 and TRBJ2-3, the complete variable domain reads KAGVTQTPRYLIKTRGQQVTLSCSPISGHRSVSWYQQTPGQGLQFLFEYFSETQRNKGNFPGRFSGRQFSNSRSEMNVSTLELGDSALYLCASTLAGSTDTQYFGPGTRLTVL.